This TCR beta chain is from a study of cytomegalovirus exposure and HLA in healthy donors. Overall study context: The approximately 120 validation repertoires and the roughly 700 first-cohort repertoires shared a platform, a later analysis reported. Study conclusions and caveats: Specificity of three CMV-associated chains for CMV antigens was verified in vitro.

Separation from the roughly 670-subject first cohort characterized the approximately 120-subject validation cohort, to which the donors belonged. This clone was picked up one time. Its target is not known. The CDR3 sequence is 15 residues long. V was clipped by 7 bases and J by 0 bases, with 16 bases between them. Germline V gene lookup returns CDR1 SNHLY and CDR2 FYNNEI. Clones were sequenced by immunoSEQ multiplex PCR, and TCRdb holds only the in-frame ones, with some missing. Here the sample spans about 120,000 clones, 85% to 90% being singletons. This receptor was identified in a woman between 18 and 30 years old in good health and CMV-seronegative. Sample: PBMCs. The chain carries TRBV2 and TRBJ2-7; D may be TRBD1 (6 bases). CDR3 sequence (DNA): TGTGCCAGCACCAATAGGGGGTTGAGCTCCTACGAGCAGTACTTC. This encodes CASTNRGLSSYEQYF.